This TCR beta chain was observed in a study of T-cell reconstitution after alpha-beta-depleted transplantation in children. There are 15 residues in the CDR3. From germline, CDR1 is DFQATT and CDR2 SNEGSKA (reference sequence). Losses at the gene ends were 5 bases for V and 7 bases for J; bases not matched to a gene: 9. Preparation of the TCRbeta library was carried out with unique molecular identifiers. TCRdb reprocessed the PCR reads via MiXCR and lists one record per CDR3 protein. The profile shows tens of thousands of distinct CDR3 sequences, 44% of them singletons. Study findings and constraints: Reportedly, roughly two months post-transplant, alpha-beta T cells arose from several hundred expanded graft clones. After one year, T-cell counts and TCRbeta diversity mostly came from new T cells.

Comment on this clonotype: Antigen: not known.

The source is a male patient younger than 18 who had a stem cell transplant for acute lymphoblastic leukemia, so the T cells may come from the graft donor. This specimen consisted of PBMCs, mostly from graft donor cells, obtained 360 days after TCRalphabeta/CD19-depleted stem cell transplant. This chain connects TRBV20-1 to TRBJ2-2, with 11 bases identical to TRBD2. The CDR3 DNA follows: TGCAGTGCTCCGACTAGCGGGGTTTACGGCGGGGAGCTGTTTTTT. Translated: CSAPTSGVYGGELFF.